This TCR beta chain was identified during a study of human T cells and chemical hapten exposure. About the research overall: Alopecia areata, totalis or universalis was found in mostly female patients. TCR yields differed between samples (mainly from small differences in pooled library volume).

This clonotype has ten or more counts. No antigen is known for it. Per the germline V gene, CDR1 is SNHLY and CDR2 is FYNNEI. The CDR3 has 14 residues. V lost 6 bases and J lost 7; bases outside the gene matches: 8. Regarding time point: pre-sensitization, week 0. Treatment specified: therapeutic diphenylcyclopropenone sensitization with weekly scalp DPC. TCRdb re-derived calls from the RACE reads in MiXCR, one entry per CDR3 protein. The sample shows 300,000 to 450,000 distinct CDR3 sequences, around 5.5% of them seen only once. General study findings and limits: TCRs above 1 in 1000 frequency did not change with DPC sensitization.

Sample: whole blood, taken in connection with sensitization to the hapten diphenylcyclopropenone (DPC). V usage is TRBV2 and J usage is TRBJ2-7, with 11 positions matching TRBD1. This sequence was found in a woman between 50 and 59 years old with alopecia areata. Some clones in this sample may be carry-over from other donors' samples. The CDR3 loop reads CASSPGQGVLEQYF. The DNA of the CDR3 is TGTGCCAGCAGCCCGGGACAGGGGGTACTAGAGCAGTACTTC.